Described below is a single TCR beta chain sequence and its context. The data were obtained in a study of regulatory T cells in long-lasting Graves disease. Time point noted: persistent/refractory GD, antithyroid drugs over 5 years with positive TRAb. RNA isolated from PBMCs was used to make the TCR library. Trimming cost V 2 bases and J 5 bases, with 15 bases left between them. The germline CDR1 and CDR2 sequences are SGHTA and FQGNSA. The CDR3 spans 15 residues. Construction of TCR beta libraries relied on iRepertoire HTBI primers and on Arm-PCR targeting CDR3 regions. Via MiXCR, TCRdb re-called the multiplex PCR reads, giving one row per CDR3 protein. Here the sample spans roughly 470,000 distinct CDR3 sequences, around 21% being singletons.

Here the sequenced sample was peripheral blood mononuclear cells (PBMCs), taken when the disease was refractory, from a patient treated with antithyroid drugs. The sequence derives from a female donor with Graves disease. The chain carries TRBV7-2 and TRBJ2-5, with D uncertain. The CDR3 DNA follows: TGTGCCAGCAGCTTAAATCCCCGTCGGATGGAGACCCAGTACTTC. Protein sequence: CASSLNPRRMETQYF.